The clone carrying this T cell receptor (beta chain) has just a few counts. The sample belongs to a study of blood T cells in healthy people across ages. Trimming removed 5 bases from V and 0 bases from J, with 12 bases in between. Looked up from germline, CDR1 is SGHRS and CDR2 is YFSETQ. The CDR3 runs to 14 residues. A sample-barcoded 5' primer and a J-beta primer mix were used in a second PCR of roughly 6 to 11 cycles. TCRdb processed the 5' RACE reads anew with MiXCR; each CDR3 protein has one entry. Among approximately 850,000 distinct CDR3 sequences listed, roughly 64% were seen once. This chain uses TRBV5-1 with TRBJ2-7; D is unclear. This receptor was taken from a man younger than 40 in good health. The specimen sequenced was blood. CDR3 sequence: CASRGSVTSYEQYF. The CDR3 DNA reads TGCGCCAGCAGGGGGTCGGTTACCTCCTACGAGCAGTACTTC.